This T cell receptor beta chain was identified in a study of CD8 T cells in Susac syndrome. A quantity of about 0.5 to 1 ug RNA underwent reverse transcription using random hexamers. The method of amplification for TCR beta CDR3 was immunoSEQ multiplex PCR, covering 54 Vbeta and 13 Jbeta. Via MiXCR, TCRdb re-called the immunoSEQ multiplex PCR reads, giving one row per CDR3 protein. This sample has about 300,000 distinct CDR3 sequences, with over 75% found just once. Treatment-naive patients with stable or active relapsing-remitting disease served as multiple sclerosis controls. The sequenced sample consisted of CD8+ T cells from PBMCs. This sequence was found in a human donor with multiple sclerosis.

The CDR3 bases are TGTGCCAGCAGTCCTCGCTTGGGTTCCTACGAGCAGTACTTC. Encoded protein: CASSPRLGSYEQYF. The chain links TRBV28 to TRBJ2-7; D gene uncertain. Trimming took off 5 bases at V and 1 base at J, with 12 bases between the two ends. Germline CDR1 MDHEN, CDR2 SYDVKM. The CDR3 extends over 14 amino acids.